This is a list of T cell receptor beta chains from one sample in a study of radiotherapy plus CTLA-4 blockade in lung cancer. Using immunoSEQ multiplex PCR, the repertoire was profiled, and TCRdb retains in-frame clones only, with some absent. This table has 80,000 or so clones, more than 60% appearing once. Sequencing used peripheral blood, obtained from a patient treated with radiotherapy plus ipilimumab. These receptors were taken from a human donor with non-small cell lung cancer who had a partial response to radiotherapy plus ipilimumab. Some clones in this sample may be carry-over from other donors' samples. Both conserved end residues are part of each CDR3. Each record gives: V gene, CDR3 protein.

TRBV7-9 CASSLTGTNSPLHF
TRBV5-1 CASSLEREWSYNEQFF
TRBV4-3 CASSQQLAGVTDTQYF
TRBV7-9 CASSTHRGFSGNTIYF
TRBV6-6 CASSSQGAAGNTIYF
TRBV28 CASSTTPLYGYTF
TRBV19 CASSRGATYNEQFF
TRBV5-1 CASSTGQGQETQYF
TRBV15 CATSTRIGNQPQHF
TRBV19 CASSMGLAGGQNIQYF
TRBV4-1 CASSTPPAGVEDTQYF
TRBV11-3 CASSSGGAGEKLFF
TRBV7-9 CASGRDSSGNTIYF
TRBV15 CATSRGTGGASYEQYF
TRBV5-8 CASSLDYRGVSYEQYF
TRBV7-2 CASSLAGGRGGELFF
TRBV4-3 CASSQATGHGNTIYF
TRBV23-1 CASSWDRGYYGYTF
TRBV7-8 CASSPSQGILAKNIQYF
TRBV6-1 CASSEISRVRAFF
TRBV28 CASSVIGVGGNTEAFF
TRBV19 CASSVRGGELFF
TRBV6-5 CASRRNRDSYEQYF
TRBV6-1 CASSPSARTDTQYF
TRBV6-5 CASRLTGGGNQPQHF
TRBV7-2 CASSRQGQPQHF
TRBV19 CASSTTFGEVDYGYTF
TRBV6-6 CASSYQGQKEPQHF
TRBV4-2 CASSQDLGLARGIRAYEQYF
TRBV6-1 CASKSQGPAYEQYF
TRBV30 CAWSLDSGGPQHF
TRBV7-2 CASSLATGLAGGNTQYF
TRBV7-2 CASSLGAISSGNTIYF
TRBV27 CACGGRVNTEAFF
TRBV5-1 CASSPGSDNEQFF
TRBV29-1 CSTGQLETQYF
TRBV4-2 CASSQDSLATSYNEQFF
TRBV28 CATLTGALAGGTDTQYF
TRBV19 CASTGQLGEKLFF
TRBV18 CASSPRQGPNEKLFF
TRBV19 CASSARPGTGDGTEAFF
TRBV5-1 CASSLVASYEQYF
TRBV2 CASSGRQNSPLHF
TRBV19 CASSILAGAYEQYF
TRBV19 CASLPGQGAGELFF
TRBV6-5 CASSRNEQFF
TRBV5-1 CASSSPGTTSYEQYF
TRBV27 CASSDRLNTEAFF
TRBV28 CASSLTSGSYEQYF
TRBV28 CASSLFMTSGRAVDTQYF
TRBV9 CASSAAASGGVYEQFF
TRBV4-3 CASSRRLGLPLHF
TRBV6-5 CASSYFPQGNEKLFF